This T cell receptor (beta chain) was profiled in a study of blood T cell repertoires in COVID-19. Study-level information: From the United States, Italy and Spain came samples of acute and convalescent COVID-19. PBMCs, B-cell-depleted T cells, or T cells were the source of the cDNA or gDNA that made up the material.

V was trimmed by 4 bases and J by 2 bases, leaving 10 bases between them. Germline-derived CDR1 and CDR2 are SEHNR and FQNEAQ (reference sequence). The CDR3 runs 14 residues. Seattle patients were enrolled during active infection and followed longitudinally. In the study's own analysis: Reference gene primer amplification yielded estimated nucleated cell counts. TCRdb's copy holds only in-frame clones and misses some; the assay was immunoSEQ multiplex PCR. The V and J calls and the clone size are those of that table, but D and trimming were determined from the DNA. The sample includes some 200,000 clones, about 82% of them seen just once.

The chain recombines TRBV7-9 with TRBJ2-3; D perhaps matches TRBD1 (5 bases). Sequenced: peripheral blood. The receptor was isolated from a woman aged 70 to 79 with COVID-19, enrolled during active disease. In nucleotides, the CDR3 is TGTGCCAGCAGCTCGGACATTTACACAGATACGCAGTATTTT. Residues: CASSSDIYTDTQYF.